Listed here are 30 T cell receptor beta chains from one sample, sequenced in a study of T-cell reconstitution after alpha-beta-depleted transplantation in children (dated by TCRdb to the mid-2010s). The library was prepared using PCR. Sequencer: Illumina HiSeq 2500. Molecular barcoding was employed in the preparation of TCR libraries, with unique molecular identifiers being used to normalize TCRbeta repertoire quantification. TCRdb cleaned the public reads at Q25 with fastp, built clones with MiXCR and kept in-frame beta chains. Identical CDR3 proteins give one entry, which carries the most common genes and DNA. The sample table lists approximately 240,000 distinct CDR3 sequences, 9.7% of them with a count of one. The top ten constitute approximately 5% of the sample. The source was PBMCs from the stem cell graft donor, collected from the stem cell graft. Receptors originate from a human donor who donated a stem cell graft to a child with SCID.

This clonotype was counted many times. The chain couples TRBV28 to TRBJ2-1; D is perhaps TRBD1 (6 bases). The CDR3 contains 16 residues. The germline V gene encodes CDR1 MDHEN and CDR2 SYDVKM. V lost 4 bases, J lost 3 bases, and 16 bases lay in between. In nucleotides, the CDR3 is TGTGCCAGCAGTTCCCCCGCAACAGGGTACTACAATGAGCAGTTCTTC. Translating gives CASSSPATGYYNEQFF.

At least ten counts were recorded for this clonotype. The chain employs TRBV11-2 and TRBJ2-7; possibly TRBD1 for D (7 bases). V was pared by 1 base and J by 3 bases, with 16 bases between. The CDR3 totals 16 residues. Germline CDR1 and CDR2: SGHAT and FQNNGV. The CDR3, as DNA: TGTGCCAGCAGCTTAGGAGCCGGGGGACAGAACTACGAGCAGTACTTC. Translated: CASSLGAGGQNYEQYF.

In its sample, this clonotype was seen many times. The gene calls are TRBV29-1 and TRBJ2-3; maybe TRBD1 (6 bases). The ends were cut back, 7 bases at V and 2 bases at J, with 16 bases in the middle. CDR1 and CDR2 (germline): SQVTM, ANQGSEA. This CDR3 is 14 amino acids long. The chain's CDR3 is CSGTGQSLTDTQYF. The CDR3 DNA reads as TGCAGCGGCACAGGACAGTCCCTCACAGATACGCAGTATTTT.

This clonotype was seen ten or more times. CDR3 nucleotide sequence: TGCGCCAGCACAGGCCTCATCCAAGGGGGCGCAGGGCAGGCCCCTGAAGCTTTCTTT. Its protein product is CASTGLIQGGAGQAPEAFF. This chain uses TRBV5-1 with TRBJ1-1, with 7 nucleotides matching TRBD1. The CDR3 consists of 19 residues. Germline CDR1 is SGHRS and CDR2 is YFSETQ. V lost 6 bases, J lost 6 bases, and 26 bases stayed unmatched.

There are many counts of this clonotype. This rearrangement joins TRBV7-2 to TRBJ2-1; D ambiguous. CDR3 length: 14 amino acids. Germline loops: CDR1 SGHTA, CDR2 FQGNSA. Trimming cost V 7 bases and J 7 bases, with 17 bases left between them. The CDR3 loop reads CASILSYERNEQFF. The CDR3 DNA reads TGTGCCAGCATTCTGTCCTATGAGCGAAATGAGCAGTTCTTC.

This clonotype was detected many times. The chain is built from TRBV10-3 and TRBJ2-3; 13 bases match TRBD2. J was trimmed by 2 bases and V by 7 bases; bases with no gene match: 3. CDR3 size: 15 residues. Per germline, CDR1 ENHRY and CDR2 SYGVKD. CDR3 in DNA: TGTGCCATCAAGACTAGCGGGGGGAACACAGATACGCAGTATTTT. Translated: CAIKTSGGNTDTQYF.

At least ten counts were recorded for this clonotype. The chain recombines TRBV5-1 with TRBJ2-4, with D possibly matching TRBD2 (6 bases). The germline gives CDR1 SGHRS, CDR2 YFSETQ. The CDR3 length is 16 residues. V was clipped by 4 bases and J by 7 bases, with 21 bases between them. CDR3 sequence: CASSAGRPWPWNIQYF. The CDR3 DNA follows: TGCGCCAGCAGCGCGGGACGGCCGTGGCCATGGAACATTCAGTACTTC. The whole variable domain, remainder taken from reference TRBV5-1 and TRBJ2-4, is KAGVTQTPRYLIKTRGQQVTLSCSPISGHRSVSWYQQTPGQGLQFLFEYFSETQRNKGNFPGRFSGRQFSNSRSEMNVSTLELGDSALYLCASSAGRPWPWNIQYFGAGTRLSVL.

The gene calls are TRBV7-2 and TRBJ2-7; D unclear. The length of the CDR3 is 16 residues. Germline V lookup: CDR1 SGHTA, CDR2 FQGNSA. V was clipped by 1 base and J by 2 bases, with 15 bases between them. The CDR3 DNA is TGTGCCAGCAGCTTAGTTGGGGTCGCCCTTACCTACGAGCAGTACTTC. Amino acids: CASSLVGVALTYEQYF.

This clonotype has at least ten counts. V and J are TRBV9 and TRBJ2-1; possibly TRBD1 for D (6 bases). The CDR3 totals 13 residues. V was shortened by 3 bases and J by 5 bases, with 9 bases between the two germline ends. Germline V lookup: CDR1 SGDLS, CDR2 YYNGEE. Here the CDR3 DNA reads TGTGCCAGCAGCGACCGGACAGACAATGAGCAGTTCTTC. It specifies CASSDRTDNEQFF.

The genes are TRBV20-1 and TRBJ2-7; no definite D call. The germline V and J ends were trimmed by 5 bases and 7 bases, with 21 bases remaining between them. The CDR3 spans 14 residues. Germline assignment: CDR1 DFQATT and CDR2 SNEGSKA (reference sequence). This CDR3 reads CSAFKDTAGGEQYF. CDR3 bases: TGCAGTGCTTTCAAAGACACCGCCGGCGGAGAGCAGTACTTC.

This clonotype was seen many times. The CDR3 is CASSFKGGYGYTF. CDR3 nucleotides: TGTGCCAGCAGCTTTAAGGGGGGGTATGGCTACACCTTC. This chain joins TRBV7-8 and TRBJ1-2; D is possibly TRBD1 (6 bases). The CDR3 runs 13 residues. Per the germline V gene, CDR1 is SGHVS and CDR2 is FQNEAQ. V lost 3 bases, J lost 5 bases, and 10 bases lay in between.

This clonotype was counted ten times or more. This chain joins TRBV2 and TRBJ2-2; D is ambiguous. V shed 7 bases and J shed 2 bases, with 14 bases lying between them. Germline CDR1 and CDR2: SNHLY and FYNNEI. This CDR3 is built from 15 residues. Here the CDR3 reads CASTDGPANTGELFF. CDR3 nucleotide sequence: TGTGCCAGCACTGATGGACCGGCCAACACCGGGGAGCTGTTTTTT. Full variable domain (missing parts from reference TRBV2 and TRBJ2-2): EPEVTQTPSHQVTQMGQEVILRCVPISNHLYFYWYRQILGQKVEFLVSFYNNEISEKSEIFDDQFSVERPDGSNFTLKIRSTKLEDSAMYFCASTDGPANTGELFFGEGSRLTVL.

CDR3 coding DNA: TGTGCCAGCGGCGCCACCTACGAGCAGTACTTC. It codes for CASGATYEQYF. The rearrangement links TRBV14 to TRBJ2-7, with D unclear. The germline V gene encodes CDR1 SGHDN and CDR2 FVKESK. V was shortened by 8 bases and J by 2 bases, with 7 bases between the two germline ends. This CDR3 has 11 residues.

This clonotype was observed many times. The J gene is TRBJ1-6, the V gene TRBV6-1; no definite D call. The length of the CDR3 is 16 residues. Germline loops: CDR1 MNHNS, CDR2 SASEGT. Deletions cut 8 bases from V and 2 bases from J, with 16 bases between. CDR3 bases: TGTGCCAGCCGCCAGGAGGGCTCGACCTATAATTCACCCCTCCACTTT. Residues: CASRQEGSTYNSPLHF.

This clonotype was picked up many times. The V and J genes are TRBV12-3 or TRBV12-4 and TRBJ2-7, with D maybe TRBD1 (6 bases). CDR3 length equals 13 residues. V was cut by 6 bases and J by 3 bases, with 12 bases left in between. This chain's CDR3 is CASSLGQLYEQYF. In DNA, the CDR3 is TGTGCCAGCAGCCTGGGACAACTCTACGAGCAGTACTTC.

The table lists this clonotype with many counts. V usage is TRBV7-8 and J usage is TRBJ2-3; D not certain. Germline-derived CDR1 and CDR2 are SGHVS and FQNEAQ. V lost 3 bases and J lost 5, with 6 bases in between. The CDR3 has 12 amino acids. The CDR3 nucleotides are TGTGCCAGCAGCTTTCTAGTAGATACGCAGTATTTT. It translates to CASSFLVDTQYF.

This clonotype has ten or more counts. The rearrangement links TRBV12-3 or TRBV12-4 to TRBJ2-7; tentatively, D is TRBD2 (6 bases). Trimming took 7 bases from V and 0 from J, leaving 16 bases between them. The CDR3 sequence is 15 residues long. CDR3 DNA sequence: TGTGCCAGCACCAGTCACGGGGGAGGCTCCTACGAGCAGTACTTC. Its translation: CASTSHGGGSYEQYF.

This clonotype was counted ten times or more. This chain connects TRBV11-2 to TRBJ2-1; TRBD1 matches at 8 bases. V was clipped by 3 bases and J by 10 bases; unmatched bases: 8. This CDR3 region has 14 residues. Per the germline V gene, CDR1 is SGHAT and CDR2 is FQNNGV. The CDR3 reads CASSLDRASSEQFF. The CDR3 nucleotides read TGTGCCAGCAGCTTGGACAGGGCCTCGAGCGAGCAGTTCTTC. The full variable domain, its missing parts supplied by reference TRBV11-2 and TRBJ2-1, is EAGVAQSPRYKIIEKRQSVAFWCNPISGHATLYWYQQILGQGPKLLIQFQNNGVVDDSQLPKDRFSAERLKGVDSTLKIQPAKLEDSAVYLCASSLDRASSEQFFGPGTRLTVL.

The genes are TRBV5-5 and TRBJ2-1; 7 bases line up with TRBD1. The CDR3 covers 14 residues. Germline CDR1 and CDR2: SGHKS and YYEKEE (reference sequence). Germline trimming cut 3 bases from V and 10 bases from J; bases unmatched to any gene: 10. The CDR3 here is CASSSGTASNEQFF. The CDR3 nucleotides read TGTGCCAGCAGCTCCGGGACAGCTTCTAACGAGCAGTTCTTC.

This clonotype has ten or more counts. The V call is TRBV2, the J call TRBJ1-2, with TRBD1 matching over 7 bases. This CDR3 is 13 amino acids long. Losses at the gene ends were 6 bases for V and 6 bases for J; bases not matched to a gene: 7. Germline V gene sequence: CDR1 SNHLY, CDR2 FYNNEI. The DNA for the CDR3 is TGTGCCAGCAGCAAAACGGGGACAGATGGCTACACCTTC. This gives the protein CASSKTGTDGYTF.

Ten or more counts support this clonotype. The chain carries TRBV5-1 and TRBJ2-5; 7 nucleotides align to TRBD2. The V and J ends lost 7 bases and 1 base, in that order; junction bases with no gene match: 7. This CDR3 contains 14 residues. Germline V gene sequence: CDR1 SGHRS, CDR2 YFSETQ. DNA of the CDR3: TGCGCCAGCGGGGCTAGCGGCCCCCAAGAGACCCAGTACTTC. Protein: CASGASGPQETQYF.

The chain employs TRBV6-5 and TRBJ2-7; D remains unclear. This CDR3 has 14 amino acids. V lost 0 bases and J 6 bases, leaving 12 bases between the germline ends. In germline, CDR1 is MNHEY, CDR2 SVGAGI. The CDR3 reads CASSYSEGLGEQYF. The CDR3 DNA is TGTGCCAGCAGTTACTCAGAAGGGCTGGGCGAGCAGTACTTC.

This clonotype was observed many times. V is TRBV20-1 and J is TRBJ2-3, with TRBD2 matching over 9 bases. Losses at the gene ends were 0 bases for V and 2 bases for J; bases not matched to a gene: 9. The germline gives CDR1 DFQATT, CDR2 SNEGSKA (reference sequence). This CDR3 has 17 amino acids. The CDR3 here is CSARDFGSGGSTDTQYF. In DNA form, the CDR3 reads TGCAGTGCTAGAGATTTCGGTAGCGGGGGTTCCACAGATACGCAGTATTTT.

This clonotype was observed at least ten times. CDR3 amino acids: CSARGQGSSGANVLTF. DNA for the CDR3: TGCAGCGCCCGAGGACAGGGGAGCTCTGGGGCCAACGTCCTGACTTTC. This rearrangement joins TRBV29-1 to TRBJ2-6; 9 nucleotides align to TRBD1. The CDR3 is made up of 16 amino acids. Germline V gene sequence: CDR1 SQVTM, CDR2 ANQGSEA. Trimming took 7 bases from V and 0 from J; bases not matched to a gene: 7.

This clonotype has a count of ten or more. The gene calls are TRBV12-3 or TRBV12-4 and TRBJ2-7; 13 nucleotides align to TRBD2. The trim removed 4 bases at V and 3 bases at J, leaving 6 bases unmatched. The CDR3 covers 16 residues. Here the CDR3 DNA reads TGTGCCAGCAGTTCCGGGGGACTAGCGGGGAACTACGAGCAGTACTTC. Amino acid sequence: CASSSGGLAGNYEQYF.

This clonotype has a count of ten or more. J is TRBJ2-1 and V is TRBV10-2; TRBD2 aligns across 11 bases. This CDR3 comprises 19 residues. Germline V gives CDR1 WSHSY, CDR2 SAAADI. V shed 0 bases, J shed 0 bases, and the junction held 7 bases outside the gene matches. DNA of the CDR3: TGCGCCAGCAGTGAGTCACTAGCGGGGGCCCTGAGCTCCTACAATGAGCAGTTCTTC. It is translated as CASSESLAGALSSYNEQFF.

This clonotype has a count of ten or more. CDR3 in DNA: TGTGCCAGCGGCACACTACAGACTAGCACAGATACGCAGTATTTT. Translation: CASGTLQTSTDTQYF. The chain couples TRBV25-1 to TRBJ2-3, with D unresolved. In germline, CDR1 is MGHDK, CDR2 SYGVNS. V lost 8 bases and J 0 bases, leaving 15 bases between the germline ends. The CDR3 runs 15 residues.

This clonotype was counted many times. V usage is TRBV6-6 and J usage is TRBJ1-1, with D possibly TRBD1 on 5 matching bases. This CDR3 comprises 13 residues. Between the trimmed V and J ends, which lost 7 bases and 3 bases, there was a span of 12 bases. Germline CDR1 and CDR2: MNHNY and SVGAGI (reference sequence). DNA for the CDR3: TGTGCCAGCAATAGGGGTGGCGACACTGAAGCTTTCTTT. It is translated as CASNRGGDTEAFF.

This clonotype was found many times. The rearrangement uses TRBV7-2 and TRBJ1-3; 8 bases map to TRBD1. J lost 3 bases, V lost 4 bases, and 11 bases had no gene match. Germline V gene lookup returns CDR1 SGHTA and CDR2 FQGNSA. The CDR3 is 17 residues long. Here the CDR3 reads CASSSQPGQGGGNTIYF. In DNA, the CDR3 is TGTGCCAGCAGCTCCCAACCCGGACAGGGAGGTGGAAACACCATATATTTT.

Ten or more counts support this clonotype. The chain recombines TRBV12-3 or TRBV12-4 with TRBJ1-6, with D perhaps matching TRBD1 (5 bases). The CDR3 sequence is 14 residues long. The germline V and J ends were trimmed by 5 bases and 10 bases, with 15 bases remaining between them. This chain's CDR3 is CASSVLGTESPLHF. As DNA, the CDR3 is TGTGCCAGCAGTGTCCTAGGGACGGAATCACCCCTCCACTTT.